The T cell receptor (beta chain) described here comes from a study of response to subunit inactivated influenza vaccine (dated by TCRdb to the late 2010s). Regarding the study in general: To follow how T cells responded to a trivalent subunit inactivated influenza vaccine, the researchers relied on deep quantitative profiling of the T cell receptor repertoire. The paper's findings and limits, for the study overall: The authors proposed that each seasonal influenza vaccination may bring in only a limited number of new T cells.

The germline ends are 13 bases apart after V is trimmed by 6 bases and J by 4 bases. CDR1 and CDR2 are read off the germline V gene as MNHNS and SASEGT. CDR3 length: 15 amino acids, cysteine to phenylalanine. Only the CDR3 DNA is retained, 45 bases long and in frame from the first base. The sample's time point label, decoded: 45 days after influenza vaccine administration. As to this clonotype: The clone's antigen remains unknown. Per-nucleotide qualities are absent, and no much larger clonotype sits a single base away.

Library method: RT-PCR. The instrument given in TCRdb is Illumina HiSeq 2500. TCRdb cleaned the public reads at Q25 with fastp, built clones with MiXCR and kept in-frame beta chains. Each CDR3 protein appears once, grouped with its most common genes and DNA. The sample table records over 450,000 distinct CDR3 sequences; around 13% of these occur just once. Of the sample, around 13% falls within the top ten clones. The origin of this receptor is a man in his fifties who received an inactivated influenza vaccine. Donor details come from another sample of the same person, matched by shared clones. The chain is encoded by TRBV6-1 joined to TRBJ1-6; TRBD1 might be the D gene, on 5 matching bases. Sequences were derived from PBMCs from blood, sampled 40 to 50 days after vaccination. Here the CDR3 is given as CASREIQDYNSPLHF. The nucleotides read TGTGCCAGCAGGGAAATACAGGATTATAATTCACCCCTCCACTTT.